This entry lists 27 T cell receptor beta chains sequenced from one sample in a study of beta chain features in type 1 diabetes. Study-level results: Moderate but significant shortening of TCRB CDR3s was recorded in all four CD4+ subsets from Type 1 diabetes patients.

What was sequenced were expressed TCRB transcripts, since all of the isolated RNA had been reverse transcribed. Only in-frame clones appear in the TCRdb table, and some are missing; sequencing was by immunoSEQ multiplex PCR. The table records approximately 240,000 clones, 16% of them present only once. These receptors have no known antigen. The specimen was naive CD4+ T cells from blood. Receptors originate from a man aged 30 to 39 with type 1 diabetes.

About this clone itself: This same CDR3 is encoded by further DNA sequences in the sample. V and J are TRBV7-2 and TRBJ2-3, with no clear D. The CDR3 is 14 amino acids. Germline-derived CDR1 and CDR2 are SGHTA and FQGNSA. Trimming stripped 0 bases from V and 1 base from J, with 5 bases between. The CDR3 sequence is CASSLALGTDTQYF. CDR3 nucleotides: TGTGCCAGCAGCTTAGCACTGGGCACAGATACGCAGTATTTT.

This clone showed up just a few times. The J gene is TRBJ2-5, the V gene TRBV5-1; D is ambiguous. The germline V and J ends were trimmed by 4 bases and 1 base, with 8 bases remaining between them. Germline assignment: CDR1 SGHRS and CDR2 YFSETQ. The CDR3 has 13 residues. The CDR3 protein is CASSLTPQETQYF. The CDR3 DNA sequence: TGCGCCAGCAGCCTTACACCCCAAGAGACCCAGTACTTC.

This clone was detected a few times. The J gene is TRBJ2-1, the V gene TRBV15; D may match TRBD1 or TRBD2 (5 bases each). The germline V and J ends were trimmed by 11 bases and 3 bases, with 11 bases remaining between them. CDR1 LNHNV and CDR2 YYDKDF come from the germline V gene (reference sequence). The CDR3 loop spans 12 amino acids. The CDR3 is CACGGVYNEQFF. The CDR3 DNA sequence: TGTGCCTGTGGGGGAGTCTACAATGAGCAGTTCTTC.

This chain uses TRBV28 with TRBJ2-5; D is uncertain. CDR3 size: 15 residues. The germline V gene encodes CDR1 MDHEN and CDR2 SYDVKM. Trimming removed 5 bases from V and 4 bases from J, with 17 bases in between. CDR3 amino acids: CASSLPRTMGETQYF. The CDR3 DNA reads as TGTGCCAGCAGTCTGCCCCGCACGATGGGAGAGACCCAGTACTTC.

This CDR3 reads CSASHLLEQFF. CDR3 sequence (DNA): TGCAGTGCTAGTCATCTTCTTGAGCAGTTCTTC. This rearrangement joins TRBV20-1 to TRBJ2-1; D is unresolved. CDR1 and CDR2 from the germline V gene are DFQATT and SNEGSKA (reference sequence). The CDR3 runs to 11 residues. V was cut by 3 bases and J by 9 bases, with 9 bases left in between.

Only a few counts were recorded for this clone. The V gene is TRBV4-3, the J gene TRBJ2-7; possible D gene TRBD1, 6 bases. Trimming left V 0 bases short and J 10 bases short, with 16 bases between. The CDR3 length is 14 residues. Per germline, CDR1 LGHNA and CDR2 YSLEER. The CDR3 sequence is CASSQDKGEREQYF. DNA of the CDR3: TGCGCCAGCAGCCAAGATAAGGGGGAGAGGGAACAGTACTTC.

The chain carries TRBV4-3 and TRBJ1-5, with D maybe TRBD1 (6 bases). CDR1 and CDR2 from the germline V gene are LGHNA and YSLEER. V was shortened by 4 bases and J by 8 bases, with 15 bases between the two germline ends. CDR3 size: 14 residues. The CDR3, as DNA: TGCGCCAGCAGCCTCGGCAGGGGTACGGAGCCCCAGCATTTT. The encoded protein is CASSLGRGTEPQHF.

This clone came up a few times. CDR3 sequence (DNA): TGTGCCAGCAGTGAAGTTGGGGTAAACGGGGCCAACGTCCTGACTTTC. This codes for CASSEVGVNGANVLTF. The chain couples TRBV28 to TRBJ2-6; D call uncertain. This CDR3 is built from 16 residues. V gave up 5 bases and J gave up 4 bases, with 15 bases separating them. CDR1 MDHEN and CDR2 SYDVKM come from the germline V gene. The whole variable domain, remainder taken from reference TRBV28 and TRBJ2-6, is DVKVTQSSRYLVKRTGEKVFLECVQDMDHENMFWYRQDPGLGLRLIYFSYDVKMKEKGDIPEGYSVSREKKERFSLILESASTNQTSMYLCASSEVGVNGANVLTFGAGSRLTVL.

This clone was detected a few times. The chain combines TRBV29-1 with TRBJ2-2; weak D call: TRBD2 (5 bases). The CDR3 sequence is 14 residues long. The V gene lost 7 bases and the J gene lost 2 bases, with 14 bases spanning the gap. Germline CDR1 reads SQVTM; CDR2 reads ANQGSEA. CDR3 in amino acids: CSAVEDYNTGELFF. CDR3 DNA sequence: TGCAGCGCCGTGGAGGATTATAACACCGGGGAGCTGTTTTTT.

This clone was observed a handful of times. The gene calls are TRBV2 and TRBJ2-3; 10 positions agree with TRBD2. Per germline, CDR1 SNHLY and CDR2 FYNNEI. The trim removed 8 bases at V and 6 bases at J, leaving 14 bases unmatched. The CDR3 is made up of 16 amino acids. The CDR3 DNA follows: TGTGCCAGCGGCTCCGGAGCGGGAGGGCCATACGATACGCAGTATTTT. Its translation: CASGSGAGGPYDTQYF.

The chain joins TRBV29-1 to TRBJ2-7; a weak D match, TRBD1 (5 bases). This CDR3 is 14 amino acids long. Germline V gene sequence: CDR1 SQVTM, CDR2 ANQGSEA. Deletions cut 3 bases from V and 0 bases from J, with 12 bases between. CDR3 loop: CSVDRQPTSYEQYF. The CDR3 DNA follows: TGCAGCGTTGACAGACAGCCGACCTCCTACGAGCAGTACTTC.

This clone has a handful of counts. The same CDR3 can be traced to other DNA sequences in this sample. The V call is TRBV29-1, the J call TRBJ1-1; 7 bases are a match to TRBD1. Germline V gives CDR1 SQVTM, CDR2 ANQGSEA. This CDR3 has 13 amino acids. V lost 4 bases, J lost 1 base, and 3 bases stayed unmatched. CDR3 in amino acids: CSVVGGSNTEAFF. The CDR3 DNA reads TGCAGCGTTGTAGGGGGCTCGAACACTGAAGCTTTCTTT.

The chain couples TRBV7-2 to TRBJ2-3; D unresolved. This CDR3 is built from 15 residues. Trimming shortened V by 2 bases and J by 2 bases, and 11 bases separated the two germline ends. Per germline, CDR1 SGHTA and CDR2 FQGNSA. This chain's CDR3 is CASSLYLQSTDTQYF. CDR3 sequence (DNA): TGTGCCAGCAGCTTATACCTACAGTCCACAGATACGCAGTATTTT.

The rearrangement links TRBV30 to TRBJ1-1; perhaps TRBD1 as D (5 bases). Trimming shortened V by 5 bases and J by 2 bases, and 12 bases separated the two germline ends. Germline V lookup: CDR1 GTSNPN, CDR2 SVGIG (reference sequence). The CDR3 totals 13 residues. The CDR3 here is CAWSTGGNTEAFF. The CDR3 region has the DNA TGTGCCTGGTCGACCGGGGGAAACACTGAAGCTTTCTTT. The full variable domain, rest sourced from reference TRBV30 and TRBJ1-1, is SQTIHQWPATLVQPVGSPLSLECTVEGTSNPNLYWYRQAAGRGLQLLFYSVGIGQISSEVPQNLSASRPQDRQFILSSKKLLLSDSGFYLCAWSTGGNTEAFFGQGTRLTVV.

This chain joins TRBV7-7 and TRBJ2-5; perhaps TRBD2 as D (5 bases). CDR3 size: 16 residues. V lost 7 bases and J 5 bases, leaving 23 bases between the germline ends. Germline loops: CDR1 SSHAT, CDR2 FNYEAQ (reference sequence). CDR3 nucleotides: TGTGCCAGCACCCTGGGCGGAGGAGCCCTCGCGGAGACCCAGTACTTC. Encoded protein: CASTLGGGALAETQYF. Full variable domain (outside the CDR3, taken from reference TRBV7-7 and TRBJ2-5): GAGVSQSPRYKVTKRGQDVTLRCDPISSHATLYWYQQALGQGPEFLTYFNYEAQPDKSGLPSDRFSAERPEGSISTLTIQRTEQRDSAMYRCASTLGGGALAETQYFGPGTRLLVL.

The chain combines TRBV7-8 with TRBJ2-1; no reliable D call. Germline-derived CDR1 and CDR2 are SGHVS and FQNEAQ. Trimming took 4 bases from V and 4 from J, leaving 17 bases between them. This CDR3 is built from 16 residues. CDR3 sequence reads: CASSSRTVAEYNEQFF. The CDR3 region has the DNA TGTGCCAGCAGCTCTAGGACGGTGGCGGAATACAATGAGCAGTTCTTC.

This clone occurred a few times. The chain couples TRBV7-2 to TRBJ2-5; 14 nucleotides agree with TRBD2. Germline CDR1 reads SGHTA; CDR2 reads FQGNSA. The CDR3 is 15 amino acids. J was trimmed by 5 bases and V by 5 bases; bases with no gene match: 4. In DNA, the CDR3 is TGTGCCAGCAGCGGGACTAGCGGGAGTTCGGAGACCCAGTACTTC. This gives the protein CASSGTSGSSETQYF.

This CDR3 is CASSLTGTNNEQFF. CDR3 bases: TGCGCCAGCAGCTTGACCGGGACCAATAATGAGCAGTTCTTC. The V gene is TRBV5-1, the J gene TRBJ2-1; D is possibly TRBD1 or TRBD2 (5 bases each). Germline loops: CDR1 SGHRS, CDR2 YFSETQ. Trimming took off 1 base at V and 7 bases at J, with 12 bases between the two ends. This CDR3 is 14 amino acids long. The full variable domain, rest sourced from reference TRBV5-1 and TRBJ2-1, is KAGVTQTPRYLIKTRGQQVTLSCSPISGHRSVSWYQQTPGQGLQFLFEYFSETQRNKGNFPGRFSGRQFSNSRSEMNVSTLELGDSALYLCASSLTGTNNEQFFGPGTRLTVL.

This clone was detected only a few times. The rearrangement links TRBV6-6 to TRBJ2-5; D uncertain. From germline, CDR1 is MNHNY and CDR2 SVGAGI (reference sequence). The CDR3 is 12 amino acids. Trimming took 8 bases from V and 5 from J, leaving 12 bases between them. The CDR3 region is CASGDVGETQYF. In DNA form, the CDR3 reads TGTGCCAGCGGAGACGTCGGGGAGACCCAGTACTTC.

This clone has more than one count but fewer than ten. J is TRBJ2-3 and V is TRBV4-3; weak D call: TRBD2 (6 bases). V lost 1 base and J 0 bases, leaving 11 bases between the germline ends. CDR3 length: 16 residues. Per germline, CDR1 LGHNA and CDR2 YSLEER. In nucleotides, the CDR3 is TGCGCCAGCAGCCAAGGGGCGCGGGGAAGCACAGATACGCAGTATTTT. This codes for CASSQGARGSTDTQYF.

This clone was seen only a few times. The chain links TRBV10-3 to TRBJ2-5; D uncertain. The V gene lost 2 bases and the J gene lost 4 bases, with 5 bases spanning the gap. Germline CDR1 reads ENHRY; CDR2 reads SYGVKD. The CDR3 has 12 amino acids. CDR3 in DNA: TGTGCCATCAGTGAGGGGTCAGAGACCCAGTACTTC. Translated, it gives CAISEGSETQYF.

This chain joins TRBV4-3 and TRBJ2-6; 8 bases are a match to TRBD1. Germline CDR1 is LGHNA and CDR2 is YSLEER. Germline trimming cut 0 bases from V and 1 base from J; bases unmatched to any gene: 2. This CDR3 has 17 amino acids. The CDR3 protein is CASSQEYRGSGANVLTF. CDR3 DNA sequence: TGCGCCAGCAGCCAAGAGTACAGGGGGTCTGGGGCCAACGTCCTGACTTTC.

The sample holds a few counts of this clone. This chain links TRBV15 with TRBJ2-1; TRBD1 or TRBD2 may be the D gene (5 bases each). Trimming left V 1 base short and J 4 bases short, with 17 bases between. The CDR3 runs to 17 residues. Germline-derived CDR1 and CDR2 are LNHNV and YYDKDF (reference sequence). The CDR3 loop is CATSRAVSWDGYNEQFF. CDR3 DNA: TGTGCCACCAGCAGAGCTGTTTCGTGGGACGGATACAATGAGCAGTTCTTC.

This clone was recorded a few times. The sample has other DNA sequences that encode this CDR3 too. The V gene is TRBV19, the J gene TRBJ2-1; the D is unclear. Trimming stripped 5 bases from V and 3 bases from J, with 5 bases between. CDR1 and CDR2 from the germline V gene are LNHDA and SQIVND (reference sequence). This CDR3 spans 12 amino acids. The chain's CDR3 is CASSESYNEQFF. CDR3 nucleotide sequence: TGTGCCAGTAGTGAAAGCTACAATGAGCAGTTCTTC.

This chain uses TRBV18 with TRBJ2-1, with D unresolved. The germline V gene encodes CDR1 KGHSH and CDR2 LQKENI. The CDR3 contains 13 residues. V gave up 1 base and J gave up 5 bases, with 6 bases separating them. The DNA for the CDR3 is TGTGCCAGCTCACCACTAGTGGACAATGAGCAGTTCTTC. It codes for CASSPLVDNEQFF.

The genes are TRBV10-3 and TRBJ2-7, with a weak D call TRBD2 (5 bases). The CDR3 loop spans 14 amino acids. Trimming left V 2 bases short and J 9 bases short, with 17 bases between. Germline V gene lookup returns CDR1 ENHRY and CDR2 SYGVKD. The CDR3 here is CAISEEGLTGVQYF. DNA for the CDR3: TGTGCCATCAGTGAGGAGGGCCTCACTGGTGTGCAGTACTTC.

This clone was seen a few times. The gene calls are TRBV28 and TRBJ2-5; D may be TRBD1 (6 bases). The V and J ends lost 2 bases and 4 bases respectively, with 11 bases between them. Germline CDR1 and CDR2: MDHEN and SYDVKM. CDR3 length: 14 amino acids. CDR3 coding DNA: TGTGCCAGCAGTTTACCCGGGACAACAGAGACCCAGTACTTC. Protein: CASSLPGTTETQYF.